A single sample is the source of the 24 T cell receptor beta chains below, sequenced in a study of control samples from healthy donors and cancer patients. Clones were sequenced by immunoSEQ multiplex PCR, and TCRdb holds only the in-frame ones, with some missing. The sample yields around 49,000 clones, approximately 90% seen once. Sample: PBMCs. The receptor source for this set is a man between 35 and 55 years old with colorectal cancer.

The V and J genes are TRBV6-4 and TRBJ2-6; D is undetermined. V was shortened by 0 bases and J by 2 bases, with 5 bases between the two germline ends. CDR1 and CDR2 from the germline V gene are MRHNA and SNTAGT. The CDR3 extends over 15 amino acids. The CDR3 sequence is CASSDSGTGANVLTF. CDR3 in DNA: TGTGCCAGCAGTGACTCGGGGACTGGGGCCAACGTCCTGACTTTC.

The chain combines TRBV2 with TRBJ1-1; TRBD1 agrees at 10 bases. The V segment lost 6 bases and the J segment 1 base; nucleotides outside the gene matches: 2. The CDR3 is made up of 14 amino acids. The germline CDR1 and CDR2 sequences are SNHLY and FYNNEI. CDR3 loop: CASSRDRGNTEAFF. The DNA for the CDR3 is TGTGCCAGCAGCCGGGACAGGGGGAACACTGAAGCTTTCTTT.

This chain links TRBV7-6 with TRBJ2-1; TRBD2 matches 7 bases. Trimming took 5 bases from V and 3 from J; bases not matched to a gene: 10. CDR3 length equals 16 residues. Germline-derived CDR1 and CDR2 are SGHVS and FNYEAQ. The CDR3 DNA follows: TGTGCCAGCAGCCCCAGGATCCAGCGGGACTACAATGAGCAGTTCTTC. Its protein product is CASSPRIQRDYNEQFF.

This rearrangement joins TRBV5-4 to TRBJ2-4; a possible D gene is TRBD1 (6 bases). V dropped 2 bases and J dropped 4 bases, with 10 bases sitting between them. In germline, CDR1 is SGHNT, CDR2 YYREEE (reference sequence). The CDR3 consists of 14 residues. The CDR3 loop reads CASSLADRKNIQYF. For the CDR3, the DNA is TGTGCCAGCAGCTTAGCGGACAGAAAAAACATTCAGTACTTC.

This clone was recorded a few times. For the CDR3, the DNA is TGTGCCAGCAGTTTATCCCCACAGGAGTCCTACGAGCAGTACTTC. Translation gives CASSLSPQESYEQYF. The chain combines TRBV27 with TRBJ2-7; D perhaps matches TRBD1 (5 bases). Between the trimmed V and J ends, which lost 0 bases and 1 base, there was a span of 10 bases. CDR1 is MNHEY and CDR2 is SMNVEV in the germline V gene (reference sequence). There are 15 residues in the CDR3.

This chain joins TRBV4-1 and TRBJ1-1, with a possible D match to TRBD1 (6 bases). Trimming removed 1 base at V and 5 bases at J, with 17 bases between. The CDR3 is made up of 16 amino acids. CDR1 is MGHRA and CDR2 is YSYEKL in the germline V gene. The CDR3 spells CASSQVGGARGTEAFF. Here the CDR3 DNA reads TGCGCCAGCAGCCAAGTTGGGGGGGCGAGGGGTACTGAAGCTTTCTTT.

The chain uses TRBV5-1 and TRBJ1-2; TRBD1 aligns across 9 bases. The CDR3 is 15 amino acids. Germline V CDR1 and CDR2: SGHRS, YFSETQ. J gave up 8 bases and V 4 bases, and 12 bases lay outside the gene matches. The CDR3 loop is CASSPTTGGARGYTF. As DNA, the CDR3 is TGCGCCAGCAGCCCCACTACAGGGGGCGCGCGGGGCTACACCTTC.

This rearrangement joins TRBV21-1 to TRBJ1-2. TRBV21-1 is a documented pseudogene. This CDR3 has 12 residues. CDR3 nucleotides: TGTGCCAGCAGCAAAGCCCCTTATGGCTACACCTTC. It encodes CASSKAPYGYTF.

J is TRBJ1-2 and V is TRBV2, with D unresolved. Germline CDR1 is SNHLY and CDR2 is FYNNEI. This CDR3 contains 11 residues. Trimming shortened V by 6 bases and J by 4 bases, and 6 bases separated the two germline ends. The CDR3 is CASRGPYGYTF. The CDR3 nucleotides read TGTGCCAGCAGGGGCCCCTATGGCTACACCTTC. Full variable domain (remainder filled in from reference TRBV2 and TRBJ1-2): EPEVTQTPSHQVTQMGQEVILRCVPISNHLYFYWYRQILGQKVEFLVSFYNNEISEKSEIFDDQFSVERPDGSNFTLKIRSTKLEDSAMYFCASRGPYGYTFGSGTRLTVV.

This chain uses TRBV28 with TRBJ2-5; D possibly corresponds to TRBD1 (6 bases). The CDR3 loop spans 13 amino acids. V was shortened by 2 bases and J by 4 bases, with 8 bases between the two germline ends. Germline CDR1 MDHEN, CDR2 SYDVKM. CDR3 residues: CASSLGGAETQYF. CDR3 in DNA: TGTGCCAGCAGTTTAGGGGGCGCAGAGACCCAGTACTTC.

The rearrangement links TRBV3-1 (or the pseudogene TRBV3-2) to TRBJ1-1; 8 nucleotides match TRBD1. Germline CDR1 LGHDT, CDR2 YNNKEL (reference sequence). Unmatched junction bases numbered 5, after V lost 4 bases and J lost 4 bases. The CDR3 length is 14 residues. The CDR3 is CASSPHQGATEAFF. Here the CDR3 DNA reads TGTGCCAGCAGCCCGCATCAGGGGGCCACTGAAGCTTTCTTT.

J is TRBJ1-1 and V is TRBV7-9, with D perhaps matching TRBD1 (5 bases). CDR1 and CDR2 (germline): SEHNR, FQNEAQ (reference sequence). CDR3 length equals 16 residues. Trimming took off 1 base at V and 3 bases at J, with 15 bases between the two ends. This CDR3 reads CASSLDTGAHDTEAFF. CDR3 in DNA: TGTGCCAGCAGCTTAGATACCGGGGCTCATGACACTGAAGCTTTCTTT.

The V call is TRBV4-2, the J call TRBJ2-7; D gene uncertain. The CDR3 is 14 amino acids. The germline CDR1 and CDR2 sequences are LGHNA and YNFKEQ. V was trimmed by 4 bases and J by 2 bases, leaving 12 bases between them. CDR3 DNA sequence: TGTGCCAGCAGCCTCGGACGGCAGACCTACGAGCAGTACTTC. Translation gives CASSLGRQTYEQYF.

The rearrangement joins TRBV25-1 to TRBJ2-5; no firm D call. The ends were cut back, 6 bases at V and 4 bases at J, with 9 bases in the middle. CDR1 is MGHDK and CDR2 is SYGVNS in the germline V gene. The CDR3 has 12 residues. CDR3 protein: CASRSDTETQYF. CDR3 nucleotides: TGTGCCAGCAGGTCAGACACAGAGACCCAGTACTTC. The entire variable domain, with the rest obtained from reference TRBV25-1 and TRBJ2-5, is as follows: EADIYQTPRYLVIGTGKKITLECSQTMGHDKMYWYQQDPGMELHLIHYSYGVNSTEKGDLSSESTVSRIRTEHFPLTLESARPSHTSQYLCASRSDTETQYFGPGTRLLVL.

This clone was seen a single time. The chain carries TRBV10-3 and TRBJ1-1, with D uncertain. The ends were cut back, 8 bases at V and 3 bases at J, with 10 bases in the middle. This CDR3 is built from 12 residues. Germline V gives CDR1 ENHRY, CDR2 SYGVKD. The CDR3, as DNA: TGTGCCATCCGGACTAGTGACACTGAAGCTTTCTTT. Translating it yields CAIRTSDTEAFF.

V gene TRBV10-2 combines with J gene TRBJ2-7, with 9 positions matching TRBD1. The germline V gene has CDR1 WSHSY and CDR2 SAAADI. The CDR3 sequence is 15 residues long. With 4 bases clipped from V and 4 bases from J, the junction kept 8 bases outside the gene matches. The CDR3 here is CASSAGTGNRYEQYF. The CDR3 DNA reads TGCGCCAGCAGTGCCGGGACAGGGAACCGGTACGAGCAGTACTTC.

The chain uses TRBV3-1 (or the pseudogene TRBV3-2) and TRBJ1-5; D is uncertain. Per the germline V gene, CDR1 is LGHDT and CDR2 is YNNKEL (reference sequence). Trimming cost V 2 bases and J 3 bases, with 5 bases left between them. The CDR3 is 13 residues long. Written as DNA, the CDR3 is TGTGCCAGCAGCCAACAGCCCAATCAGCCCCAGCATTTT. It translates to CASSQQPNQPQHF.

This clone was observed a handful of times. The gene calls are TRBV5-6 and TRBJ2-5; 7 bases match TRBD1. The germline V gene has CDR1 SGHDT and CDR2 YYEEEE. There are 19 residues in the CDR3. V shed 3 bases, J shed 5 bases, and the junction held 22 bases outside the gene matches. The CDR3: CASSSALKTGVEAGETQYF. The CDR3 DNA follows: TGTGCCAGCAGCTCCGCACTTAAAACAGGGGTCGAGGCCGGGGAGACCCAGTACTTC.

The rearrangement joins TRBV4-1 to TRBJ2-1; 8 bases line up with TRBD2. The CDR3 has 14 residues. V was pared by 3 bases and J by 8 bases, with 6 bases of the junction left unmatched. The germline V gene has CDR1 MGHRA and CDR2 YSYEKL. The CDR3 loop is CASSHLSGKDEQFF. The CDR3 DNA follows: TGCGCCAGCAGCCACCTTAGCGGGAAGGATGAGCAGTTCTTC.

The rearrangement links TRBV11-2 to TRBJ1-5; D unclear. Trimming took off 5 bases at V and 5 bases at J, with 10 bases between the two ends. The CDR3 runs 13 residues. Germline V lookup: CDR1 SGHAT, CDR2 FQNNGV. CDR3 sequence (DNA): TGTGCCAGCAGCCAGGCATTGTATCAGCCCCAGCATTTT. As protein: CASSQALYQPQHF.

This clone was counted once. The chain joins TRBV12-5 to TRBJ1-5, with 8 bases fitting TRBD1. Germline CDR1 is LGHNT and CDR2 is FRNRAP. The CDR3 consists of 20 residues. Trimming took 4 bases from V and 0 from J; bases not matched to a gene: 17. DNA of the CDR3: TGTGCTAGTGGTTCGTACCTCACGTGGACAGGGCATAATAGCAATCAGCCCCAGCATTTT. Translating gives CASGSYLTWTGHNSNQPQHF.

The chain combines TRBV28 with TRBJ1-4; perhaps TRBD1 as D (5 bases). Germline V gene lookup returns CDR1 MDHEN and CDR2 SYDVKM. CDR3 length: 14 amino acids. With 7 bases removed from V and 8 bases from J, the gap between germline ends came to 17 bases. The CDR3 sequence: CASTSLGAYEKLFF. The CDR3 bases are TGTGCCAGCACCTCGCTAGGGGCCTACGAAAAACTGTTTTTT.

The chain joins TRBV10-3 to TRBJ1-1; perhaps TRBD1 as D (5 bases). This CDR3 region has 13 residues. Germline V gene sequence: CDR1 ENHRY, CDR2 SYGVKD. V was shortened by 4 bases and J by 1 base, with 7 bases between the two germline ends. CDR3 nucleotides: TGTGCCATCAGTGGGACACCGAACACTGAAGCTTTCTTT. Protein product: CAISGTPNTEAFF.

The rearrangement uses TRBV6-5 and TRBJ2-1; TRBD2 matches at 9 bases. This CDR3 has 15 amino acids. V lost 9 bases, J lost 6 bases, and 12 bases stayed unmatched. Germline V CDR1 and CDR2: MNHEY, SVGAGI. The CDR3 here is CASRAGTSMSNEQFF. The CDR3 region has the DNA TGTGCCAGTAGGGCCGGGACTAGCATGTCCAATGAGCAGTTCTTC.